The 10 T cell receptor beta chains below all came from one sample that was sequenced in a study of regulatory T cells in long-lasting Graves disease (dated by TCRdb to the early 2020s). Receptor amplification or capture employed multiplex PCR. TCRdb lists the instrument as Illumina HiSeq 4000. CDR3 regions were amplified by Arm-PCR with iRepertoire HTBI primers to construct TCR beta libraries. The public reads were reanalyzed by TCRdb: fastp trimming at Q25, MiXCR alignment, in-frame beta chains only. Merged by CDR3 protein, the rows form single entries marked with the most common genes and DNA. The sample table lists 560,000 or so distinct CDR3 sequences, about 16% of them with a count of one. Approximately 12% of the sample is held by the ten biggest clonotypes. In the paper's terms, the time point label means: newly diagnosed GD, antithyroid drugs for less than 3 months. For both TCR sequencing and RNA sequencing, RNA was extracted from PBMCs in TRIzol.

The same data also contributed to another study, on T cells in Graves' hyperthyroidism and ophthalmopathy.

The sample was peripheral blood mononuclear cells (PBMCs), taken at new diagnosis, from a patient treated with antithyroid drugs. The receptors derive from a man between 18 and 29 years old with Graves disease. Donor details come from another sample of the same person, matched by shared clones.

In its sample, this clonotype was seen many times. This chain connects TRBV27 to TRBJ2-5; maybe TRBD1 (6 bases). Trimming removed 5 bases from V and 5 bases from J, with 18 bases in between. The CDR3 spans 15 residues. Germline V lookup: CDR1 MNHEY, CDR2 SMNVEV (reference sequence). This CDR3 is CASSISGTSFETQYF. The CDR3 DNA reads TGTGCCAGCAGTATTTCCGGGACATCGTTCGAGACCCAGTACTTC.

In this sample, this clonotype turned up many times. This rearrangement joins TRBV3-1 to TRBJ2-4; D remains ambiguous. The CDR3 runs to 13 residues. Germline CDR1 and CDR2: LGHDT and YNNKEL (reference sequence). Trimming took 4 bases from V and 8 from J, leaving 12 bases between them. The CDR3 region is CASSRMAQDIQYF. The DNA for the CDR3 is TGTGCCAGCAGCCGAATGGCGCAGGACATTCAGTACTTC.

This clonotype was detected only once. This may arise from a read error, as a much more abundant clone is one base away. This chain links TRBV30 with TRBJ2-5; 9 bases agree with TRBD2. Unmatched junction bases numbered 9, after V lost 5 bases and J lost 11 bases. Germline V gene data show CDR1 as GTSNPN and CDR2 as SVGIG (reference sequence). The CDR3 is 12 residues long. The CDR3 region has the DNA TGTGCCTGGTCCACAGAGGGACTAGCTCAGTACTTC. It encodes CAWSTEGLAQYF.

This clonotype has ten or more counts. This rearrangement joins TRBV2 to TRBJ1-2; the D gene is possibly TRBD1 (5 bases). CDR1 and CDR2 from the germline V gene are SNHLY and FYNNEI. V lost 10 bases, J lost 5 bases, and 26 bases lay in between. The CDR3 has 16 residues. The CDR3 DNA reads as TGTGCCATCCAATCATGGGGGGACGCCCAGGGTTATGGCTACACCTTC. It codes for CAIQSWGDAQGYGYTF.

Comments on this clonotype: This may come from a read error, since a much larger clone is one base off. The V gene is TRBV28, the J gene TRBJ2-1, with D hard to call. V was cut by 6 bases and J by 6 bases, with 12 bases left in between. The CDR3 totals 13 residues. Germline CDR1 is MDHEN and CDR2 is SYDVKM. CDR3 protein: CASSHGISNEQFF. The CDR3 region has the DNA TGTGCCAGCAGCCATGGGATTTCCAATGAGCAGTTCTTC.

The chain has TRBV5-8 and TRBJ1-2; the match to TRBD1 covers 10 bases. With 4 bases clipped from V and 7 bases from J, the junction kept 7 bases outside the gene matches. CDR3 length: 14 amino acids. Germline V CDR1 and CDR2: SGHTS, YDEGEE. CDR3 protein: CASSMGQGMAGYTF. In DNA form, the CDR3 reads TGTGCCAGCAGCATGGGACAGGGGATGGCTGGCTACACCTTC.

This clonotype was recorded many times. J is TRBJ2-7 and V is TRBV7-9; TRBD1 matches 8 bases. The CDR3 is 16 residues long. V trimming: 5 bases; J trimming: 3 bases; junction bases outside the gene matches: 12. Per germline, CDR1 SEHNR and CDR2 FQNEAQ (reference sequence). In DNA, the CDR3 is TGTGCCAGCAGCCCTCAATCCGGGACAGGAGACTACGAGCAGTACTTC. Translated: CASSPQSGTGDYEQYF.

V gene TRBV20-1 combines with J gene TRBJ1-1; TRBD1 matches at 10 bases. The germline V gene encodes CDR1 DFQATT and CDR2 SNEGSKA (reference sequence). V lost 5 bases to trimming and J lost 3 bases; unmatched junction nucleotides: 9. The CDR3 is made up of 15 amino acids. This chain's CDR3 is CSARQGALRDTEAFF. As DNA, the CDR3 is TGCAGTGCTCGACAGGGGGCGCTTAGAGACACTGAAGCTTTCTTT.

This clonotype was seen repeatedly, ten times or more. The rearrangement uses TRBV2 and TRBJ1-2; D gene unclear. Germline V gene data show CDR1 as SNHLY and CDR2 as FYNNEI. V lost 5 bases to trimming and J lost 0 bases, with 7 bases between them. The CDR3 has 13 residues. CDR3 DNA: TGTGCCAGCAGTAAAGAAGCTAACTATGGCTACACCTTC. Its translation is CASSKEANYGYTF.

Ten or more counts support this clonotype. The genes are TRBV2 and TRBJ2-7, with TRBD2 as a possible D gene (5 bases). Germline V CDR1 and CDR2: SNHLY, FYNNEI. This CDR3 is 14 amino acids long. Trimming shortened V by 10 bases and J by 0 bases, and 16 bases separated the two germline ends. The CDR3: CATSGAESSYEQYF. CDR3 bases: TGTGCCACCTCAGGAGCGGAGAGCTCCTACGAGCAGTACTTC.